Listed here are 23 T cell receptor beta chains from one sample, sequenced in a study of regulatory T cells in long-lasting Graves disease. The time point: newly diagnosed GD, antithyroid drugs for less than 3 months. The TCR library was made from RNA that had been extracted from PBMCs in TRIzol. Construction of TCR beta libraries relied on iRepertoire HTBI primers and on Arm-PCR targeting CDR3 regions. MiXCR was run by TCRdb on the multiplex PCR reads, yielding one entry per CDR3 protein. The data hold approximately 480,000 distinct CDR3 sequences, with roughly 15% observed a single time. These data also formed part of another study, on T cells in Graves' hyperthyroidism and ophthalmopathy.

The starting material was peripheral blood mononuclear cells (PBMCs), obtained at new diagnosis, from a patient treated with antithyroid drugs. The receptor source for this set is a man aged 35 to 55 with Graves disease.

At least ten counts were recorded for this clonotype. The CDR3 sequence is CASRSPQGADQPQHF. In nucleotides, the CDR3 is TGTGCCAGCAGATCCCCCCAGGGGGCGGATCAGCCCCAGCATTTT. The chain joins TRBV2 to TRBJ1-5, with TRBD1 matching over 8 bases. Germline CDR1 is SNHLY and CDR2 is FYNNEI. J was trimmed by 5 bases and V by 6 bases; bases with no gene match: 9. The CDR3 consists of 15 residues.

The V call is TRBV28, the J call TRBJ1-1; D is possibly TRBD1 (6 bases). The CDR3 consists of 13 residues. Germline V gene data show CDR1 as MDHEN and CDR2 as SYDVKM. V lost 0 bases and J 7 bases, leaving 9 bases between the germline ends. CDR3: CASSLWRGIEAFF. DNA for the CDR3: TGTGCCAGCAGTTTATGGAGGGGGATTGAAGCTTTCTTT.

The rearrangement joins TRBV5-1 to TRBJ1-2, with 9 positions matching TRBD1. CDR3 length equals 18 residues. J gave up 4 bases and V 0 bases, and 13 bases lay outside the gene matches. Germline assignment: CDR1 SGHRS and CDR2 YFSETQ. The CDR3 protein is CASSLATPGQGGFYGYTF. The DNA of the CDR3 is TGCGCCAGCAGCTTGGCCACTCCGGGACAGGGAGGTTTCTATGGCTACACCTTC.

The chain carries TRBV2 and TRBJ2-1; TRBD1 agrees at 11 bases. TRBJ2-5 explains the end of the DNA better; the J call may be wrong. CDR3 length: 15 amino acids. Germline V lookup: CDR1 SNHLY, CDR2 FYNNEI. The DNA for the CDR3 is TGTGCCAGCAGTGATTTGGACAGGGGGCTAGAGACCCAGTACTTC. Encoded protein: CASSDLDRGLETQYF.

In its sample, this clonotype was seen a few times. This rearrangement joins TRBV19 to TRBJ2-1; a possible D gene is TRBD2 (7 bases). Germline V gene data show CDR1 as LNHDA and CDR2 as SQIVND (reference sequence). The CDR3 contains 19 residues. The ends were cut back, 9 bases at V and 6 bases at J, with 33 bases in the middle. The CDR3 region is CASTAPWTEYRGGPNEQFF. As DNA, the CDR3 is TGTGCCAGCACCGCCCCTTGGACAGAATATAGGGGAGGGCCCAATGAGCAGTTCTTC. Full variable domain (remainder filled in from reference TRBV19 and TRBJ2-1): DGGITQSPKYLFRKEGQNVTLSCEQNLNHDAMYWYRQDPGQGLRLIYYSQIVNDFQKGDIAEGYSVSREKKESFPLTVTSAQKNPTAFYLCASTAPWTEYRGGPNEQFFGPGTRLTVL.

This clonotype has only a few counts. The chain combines TRBV20-1 with TRBJ1-6; D call uncertain. The CDR3 is 14 residues long. The germline V gene has CDR1 DFQATT and CDR2 SNEGSKA (reference sequence). V lost 3 bases and J lost 4, with 10 bases in between. CDR3 DNA: TGCAGTGCTAGCCCGGGATCTTATAATTCACCCCTCCACTTT. It yields the protein CSASPGSYNSPLHF.

This clonotype came up many times. The chain is built from TRBV5-1 and TRBJ1-4; D not resolved. This CDR3 region has 14 residues. V dropped 1 base and J dropped 7 bases, with 11 bases sitting between them. Germline lookup yields CDR1 SGHRS and CDR2 YFSETQ. The CDR3 sequence is CASSLRGMSEKLFF. Written as DNA, the CDR3 is TGCGCCAGCAGCTTGCGGGGTATGAGTGAAAAACTGTTTTTT. Combining the CDR3 with reference TRBV5-1 and TRBJ1-4 gives the whole variable domain KAGVTQTPRYLIKTRGQQVTLSCSPISGHRSVSWYQQTPGQGLQFLFEYFSETQRNKGNFPGRFSGRQFSNSRSEMNVSTLELGDSALYLCASSLRGMSEKLFFGSGTQLSVL.

This clonotype was seen a few times. The chain recombines TRBV2 with TRBJ2-7; D remains unclear. There are 12 residues in the CDR3. Per the germline V gene, CDR1 is SNHLY and CDR2 is FYNNEI. V was trimmed by 7 bases and J by 0 bases, leaving 7 bases between them. This chain's CDR3 is CASMKNSYEQYF. The CDR3, as DNA: TGTGCCAGCATGAAGAACTCCTACGAGCAGTACTTC.

This clonotype was detected a few times. The chain links TRBV9 to TRBJ2-1; 10 nucleotides align to TRBD2. The germline CDR1 and CDR2 sequences are SGDLS and YYNGEE. With V trimmed by 1 base and J by 4 bases, 2 bases remained unmatched. The length of the CDR3 is 15 residues. In nucleotides, the CDR3 is TGTGCCAGCAGCGTACTAGCGGGAGAGTACAATGAGCAGTTCTTC. Protein product: CASSVLAGEYNEQFF. The entire variable domain, with the rest obtained from reference TRBV9 and TRBJ2-1, is as follows: DSGVTQTPKHLITATGQRVTLRCSPRSGDLSVYWYQQSLDQGLQFLIQYYNGEERAKGNILERFSAQQFPDLHSELNLSSLELGDSALYFCASSVLAGEYNEQFFGPGTRLTVL.

This clonotype was counted at least ten times. The chain links TRBV7-6 to TRBJ2-2; TRBD1 is a possible D gene (6 bases). The CDR3 runs 16 residues. V dropped 4 bases and J dropped 1 base, with 13 bases sitting between them. Germline CDR1 reads SGHVS; CDR2 reads FNYEAQ. The CDR3 reads CASSSTGTRNTGELFF. The CDR3, as DNA: TGTGCCAGCAGCTCCACCGGGACAAGGAACACCGGGGAGCTGTTTTTT.

Remarks on this clonotype: A read error may explain this, as a much larger clone is one base away. The rearrangement joins TRBV5-5 to TRBJ1-2; D gene uncertain. Germline values: CDR1 SGHKS, CDR2 YYEKEE (reference sequence). This CDR3 has 13 residues. CDR3 amino acids: CAGSPRRDYGYTF. The CDR3 DNA reads as TGTGCCGGCAGCCCCCGACGGGACTATGGCTACACCTTC. Full variable domain (remainder filled in from reference TRBV5-5 and TRBJ1-2): DAGVTQSPTHLIKTRGQQVTLRCSPISGHKSVSWYQQVLGQGPQFIFQYYEKEERGRGNFPDRFSARQFPNYSSELNVNALLLGDSALYLCAGSPRRDYGYTFGSGTRLTVV.

Many counts were recorded for this clonotype. The chain employs TRBV12-3 or TRBV12-4 and TRBJ2-2, with a tentative D call TRBD2 (5 bases). This CDR3 has 15 residues. The germline V and J ends were trimmed by 3 bases and 4 bases, with 12 bases remaining between them. The chain's CDR3 is CASSFGLAVTGELFF. As DNA, the CDR3 is TGTGCCAGCAGTTTTGGTCTAGCAGTCACCGGGGAGCTGTTTTTT.

About this clonotype itself: A read error may be the cause here, since a much bigger clone is one base away. The chain combines TRBV3-1 with TRBJ2-7, with D possibly being TRBD1 (6 bases). This CDR3 has 15 residues. Trimming pared 4 bases from V and 1 base from J, leaving 14 bases between. The germline CDR1 and CDR2 sequences are LGHDT and YNNKEL (reference sequence). The CDR3 DNA reads TGTGCCAGCAGCCCCCCCGGGACACTTTCCTACGAGCAGTACTTC. Translating it yields CASSPPGTLSYEQYF.

At least ten counts were recorded for this clonotype. The J gene is TRBJ2-1, the V gene TRBV7-3; D not certain. The CDR3 length is 12 residues. Looked up from germline, CDR1 is SGHTA and CDR2 is FQGTGA. With 2 bases removed from V and 9 bases from J, the gap between germline ends came to 8 bases. The CDR3 here is CASSLGLSEQFF. DNA for the CDR3: TGTGCCAGCAGCTTAGGGCTCAGTGAGCAGTTCTTC.

This clonotype showed up many times. The chain combines TRBV7-2 with TRBJ2-5; possibly TRBD2 for D (6 bases). V was cut by 3 bases and J by 3 bases, with 11 bases left in between. The germline CDR1 and CDR2 sequences are SGHTA and FQGNSA. The CDR3 covers 14 residues. CDR3 sequence: CASSFKGGKETQYF. DNA of the CDR3: TGTGCCAGCAGCTTCAAGGGCGGGAAAGAGACCCAGTACTTC. The whole variable domain, filled in from reference TRBV7-2 and TRBJ2-5, reads GAGVSQSPSNKVTEKGKDVELRCDPISGHTALYWYRQSLGQGLEFLIYFQGNSAPDKSGLPSDRFSAERTGGSVSTLTIQRTQQEDSAVYLCASSFKGGKETQYFGPGTRLLVL.

J is TRBJ1-3 and V is TRBV12-5; D possibly corresponds to TRBD1 (5 bases). The V gene lost 6 bases and the J gene lost 3 bases, with 12 bases spanning the gap. This CDR3 has 14 amino acids. CDR1 is LGHNT and CDR2 is FRNRAP in the germline V gene. The CDR3 DNA reads TGTGCTAGTGGCCAGCTGGGGGGTGGAAACACCATATATTTT. Translated, it gives CASGQLGGGNTIYF.

This clonotype has just a few counts. The genes are TRBV10-3 and TRBJ1-1, with TRBD1 matching 8 bases. This CDR3 comprises 13 residues. In germline, CDR1 is ENHRY, CDR2 SYGVKD. Unmatched junction bases numbered 8, after V lost 10 bases and J lost 4 bases. The DNA for the CDR3 is TGTGCCACACTTGTGGACAGGGCCACTGAAGCTTTCTTT. Translated, it gives CATLVDRATEAFF.

This clonotype came up a few times. V gene TRBV24-1 combines with J gene TRBJ2-3; the match to TRBD1 covers 7 bases. CDR1 and CDR2 from the germline V gene are KGHDR and SFDVKD. CDR3 size: 15 residues. J lost 0 bases, V lost 7 bases, and 6 bases had no gene match. CDR3 loop: CATSPGQSSTDTQYF. The CDR3 bases are TGTGCCACCAGCCCGGGACAGAGTAGCACAGATACGCAGTATTTT.

In its sample, this clonotype was seen a few times. The chain is built from TRBV29-1 and TRBJ2-7; no clear D gene. Germline V gene data show CDR1 as SQVTM and CDR2 as ANQGSEA. CDR3 length: 11 residues. Trimming cost V 4 bases and J 6 bases, with 10 bases left between them. CDR3: CSVGSPGEQYF. DNA of the CDR3: TGCAGCGTTGGGTCCCCGGGCGAGCAGTACTTC.

This clonotype was found a few times. The CDR3 DNA reads as TGTGCCAGCAGTGGGGGGTTGGGCAATGAGCAGTTCTTC. This translates into CASSGGLGNEQFF. The chain employs TRBV6-1 and TRBJ2-1, with D tentatively TRBD1 or TRBD2 (5 bases each). V gave up 4 bases and J gave up 6 bases, with 10 bases separating them. The CDR3 has 13 amino acids. Per the germline V gene, CDR1 is MNHNS and CDR2 is SASEGT.

A word on this clonotype: The CDR3 ends on some other residue instead of the conserved phenylalanine or tryptophan, so this is likely a read error. The chain carries TRBV7-3 and TRBJ2-7; no firm D call. Deletions cut 2 bases from V and 4 bases from J, with 9 bases between. Germline V gene lookup returns CDR1 SGHTA and CDR2 FQGTGA. The CDR3 sequence is 13 residues long. Written as DNA, the CDR3 is TGTGCCAGCAGCTTAGCGCGCGGATACGAGCAGTACTCC. Protein: CASSLARGYEQYS.

The chain links TRBV29-1 to TRBJ2-7; D is perhaps TRBD1 or TRBD2 (5 bases each). Germline CDR1 SQVTM, CDR2 ANQGSEA. V lost 1 base to trimming and J lost 2 bases, with 9 bases between them. The CDR3 covers 13 residues. DNA for the CDR3: TGCAGCGTTGAAGTTTCGGGACCCTACGAGCAGTACTTC. As protein: CSVEVSGPYEQYF.

CDR3 in DNA: TGTGCCAGTAGTTGGCCAGCGGGAGCGGCAGATACGCAGTATTTT. Amino acid sequence: CASSWPAGAADTQYF. V gene TRBV19 combines with J gene TRBJ2-3, with 8 positions matching TRBD2. Germline V gives CDR1 LNHDA, CDR2 SQIVND (reference sequence). V lost 5 bases to trimming and J lost 4 bases; unmatched junction nucleotides: 8. The CDR3 length is 15 residues.